This T cell receptor beta chain was recovered during a study of T cell responses to AZD1222 COVID-19 vaccine. This clone came up once. Antigen: not known. V dropped 4 bases and J dropped 1; count of bases not matched to a gene: 6. This CDR3 contains 15 residues. CDR1 and CDR2 from the germline V gene are PRHDT and FYEKMQ (reference sequence). Study observations and caveats: At study baseline, merely roughly 6 AZD1222 recipients were seropositive. Two AZD1222 doses significantly raised spike-specific TCR breadth and depth over controls.

Sequencing used immunoSEQ multiplex PCR; TCRdb keeps in-frame clones, though not all of them. Here the sample spans around 160,000 clones, about 93% being singletons. The starting material was peripheral blood, obtained on day 0 of AZD1222 vaccination. The chain links TRBV13 to TRBJ2-5; 7 bases line up with TRBD2. The TCR originated in an adult in good health. The DNA of the CDR3 is TGTGCCAGCAGCTCGCTCGGGACTACCCAAGAGACCCAGTACTTC. This translates into CASSSLGTTQETQYF.